The sequence of this T cell receptor beta chain was determined in a study of T cells in Graves' hyperthyroidism and ophthalmopathy. Uncontrolled infection, other autoimmune disease, pregnancy or lactation led to exclusion. Diagnoses were established using clinical symptoms, serum thyroxine and TRAb, thyroid ultrasound and orbital computed tomography. This clonotype was found a few times. It was RNA transcripts that yielded the amplified TCR beta CDR3 regions. During a first-round RT-PCR of the TCR CDR3, the HTBI primer set was used. TCRdb recomputed calls from the multiplex PCR reads with MiXCR, one row per CDR3 protein. The sample includes some 530,000 distinct CDR3 sequences, 20% to 25% of them seen just once. Germline V CDR1 and CDR2: SGHDT, YYEEEE. This CDR3 region has 14 residues. Trimming pared 6 bases from V and 0 bases from J, leaving 10 bases between.

The TCR originated in a woman in her sixties or seventies with Graves' ophthalmopathy. The chain uses TRBV5-6 and TRBJ2-1; possible D gene TRBD2, 6 bases. Sequenced material: blood. DNA for the CDR3: TGTGCCAGCAATGACGGGAGCTCCTACAATGAGCAGTTCTTC. Amino acids: CASNDGSSYNEQFF.